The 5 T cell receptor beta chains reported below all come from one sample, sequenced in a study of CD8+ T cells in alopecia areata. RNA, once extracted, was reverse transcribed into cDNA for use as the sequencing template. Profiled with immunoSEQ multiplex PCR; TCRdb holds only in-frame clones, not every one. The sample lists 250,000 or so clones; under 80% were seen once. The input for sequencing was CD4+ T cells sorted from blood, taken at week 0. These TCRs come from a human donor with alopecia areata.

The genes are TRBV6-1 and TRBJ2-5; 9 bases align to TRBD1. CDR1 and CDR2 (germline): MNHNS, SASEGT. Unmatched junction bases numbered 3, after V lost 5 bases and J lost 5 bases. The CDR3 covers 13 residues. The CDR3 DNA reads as TGTGCCAGCAGTAGACAGGGGGTGGAGACCCAGTACTTC. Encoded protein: CASSRQGVETQYF.

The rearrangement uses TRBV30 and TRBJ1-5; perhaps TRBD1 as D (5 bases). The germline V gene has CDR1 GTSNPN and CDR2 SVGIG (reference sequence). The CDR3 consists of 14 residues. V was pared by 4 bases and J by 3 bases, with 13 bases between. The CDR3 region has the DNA TGTGCCTGGAATCCTAATGGGGCCAATCAGCCCCAGCATTTT. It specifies CAWNPNGANQPQHF.

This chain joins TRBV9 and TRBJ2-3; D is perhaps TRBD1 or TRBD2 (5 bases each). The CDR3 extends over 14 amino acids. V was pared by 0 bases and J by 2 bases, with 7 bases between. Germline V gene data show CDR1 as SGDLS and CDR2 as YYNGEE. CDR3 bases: TGTGCCAGCAGCGTAGGGGACCACACAGATACGCAGTATTTT. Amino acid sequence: CASSVGDHTDTQYF.

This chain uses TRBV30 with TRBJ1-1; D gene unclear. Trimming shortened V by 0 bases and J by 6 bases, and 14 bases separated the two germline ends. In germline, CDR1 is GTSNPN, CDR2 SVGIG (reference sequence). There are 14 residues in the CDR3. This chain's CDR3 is CAWSVGSMLPEAFF. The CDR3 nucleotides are TGTGCCTGGAGTGTCGGCAGCATGCTCCCTGAAGCTTTCTTT.

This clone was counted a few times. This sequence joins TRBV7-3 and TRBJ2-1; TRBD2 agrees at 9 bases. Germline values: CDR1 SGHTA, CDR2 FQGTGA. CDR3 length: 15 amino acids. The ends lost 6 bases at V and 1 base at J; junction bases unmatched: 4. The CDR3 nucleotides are TGTGCCAGCAGACTAAGCGGGGGGTCCTACAATGAGCAGTTCTTC. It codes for CASRLSGGSYNEQFF.